This TCR beta chain was recovered during a study of early T cells in non-severe SARS-CoV-2 infection. The library protocol tagged individual cDNA molecules with unique molecular identifiers. TCRdb recomputed calls from the 5' RACE reads with MiXCR, one row per CDR3 protein. This table has more than 20,000 distinct CDR3 sequences, 5.5% appearing once. Per the germline V gene, CDR1 is DFQATT and CDR2 is SNEGSKA (reference sequence). This CDR3 contains 14 residues. With 5 bases removed from V and 4 bases from J, the gap between germline ends came to 17 bases. This clonotype came up many times. This clonotype originated in an adult who was a healthcare worker with PCR-confirmed SARS-CoV-2 infection or an uninfected control (not recorded which). The rearrangement uses TRBV20-1 and TRBJ1-1; D perhaps matches TRBD1 (5 bases). Material: whole blood. DNA for the CDR3: TGCAGTGCTGTACTTCTGGGGGAAGGCACTGAAGCTTTCTTT. This gives the protein CSAVLLGEGTEAFF.